The 28 T cell receptor beta chains presented below share a single source sample, sequenced in a study of tumor-infiltrating lymphocytes in primary liver carcinoma. Unsorted whole blood served as the source of blood RNA, and germline DNA was extracted as well. A constant-region primer primed TCR beta cDNA synthesis from about 530 ng of total RNA. Employing slightly modified ARM-PCR, three nested multiplex PCR rounds were run, and these gave rise to the TCR beta libraries. Rounds one and two of PCR, each of 9 to 11 cycles, were primed with TRBV1-TRBV30 forward primers and a C-beta reverse primer. TCRdb re-derived calls from the multiplex PCR reads in MiXCR, one entry per CDR3 protein. The data contain about 320,000 distinct CDR3 sequences, 50% to 75% of them singletons. The material sequenced was peripheral blood. These receptor sequences come from a woman between 25 and 40 years old with primary liver carcinoma and hepatitis B virus infection.

The chain joins TRBV30 to TRBJ2-2; the match to TRBD1 covers 11 bases. The CDR3 contains 14 residues. CDR1 and CDR2 (germline): GTSNPN, SVGIG (reference sequence). CDR3 bases: TGTGCGCTTTCCGGGACAGGGGGCACCGGGGAGCTGTTTTTT. The encoded protein is CALSGTGGTGELFF.

The chain links TRBV12-3 or TRBV12-4 to TRBJ2-1, with D tentatively TRBD2 (5 bases). Trimming pared 5 bases from V and 13 bases from J, leaving 21 bases between. The CDR3 covers 14 residues. The CDR3: CASSLLTPSGEQFF. CDR3 DNA sequence: TGTGCCAGCAGTCTTTTGACCCCTTCCGGGGAACAGTTCTTC.

This clonotype was counted between two and nine times. This rearrangement joins TRBV12-3 or TRBV12-4 to TRBJ1-4; D possibly corresponds to TRBD1 (6 bases). The CDR3 runs to 14 residues. V was shortened by 3 bases and J by 7 bases, with 12 bases between the two germline ends. The CDR3 coding sequence is TGTGCCAGCAGTTTCCAGGGAGGGGGTGAAAAACTGTTTTTT. Residues: CASSFQGGGEKLFF.

This clonotype was picked up a small number of times. The chain uses TRBV28 and TRBJ2-2; weak D call: TRBD2 (6 bases). Trimming shortened V by 7 bases and J by 1 base, and 19 bases separated the two germline ends. Germline V gene data show CDR1 as MDHEN and CDR2 as SYDVKM. CDR3 length: 17 amino acids. The CDR3 loop is CASIPKFGLWNTGELFF. CDR3 DNA sequence: TGTGCCAGCATTCCTAAGTTTGGACTATGGAACACCGGGGAGCTGTTTTTT.

Details on this clonotype: One end of the junction is discordant with germline, which a read error may explain. The chain links TRBV29-1 to TRBJ2-7, with D perhaps matching TRBD2 (5 bases). This CDR3 comprises 11 residues. CDR1 is SQVTM, CDR2 ANQGSEA, per germline. The CDR3 here is CSVQTGYGQYF. CDR3 bases: TGCAGCGTACAGACGGGGTACGGGCAGTACTTC.

This clonotype was recorded at least ten times. The V gene is TRBV4-1, the J gene TRBJ1-1; D unresolved. V was pared by 2 bases and J by 12 bases, with 16 bases between. The CDR3 length is 13 residues. Germline CDR1 reads MGHRA; CDR2 reads YSYEKL. This CDR3 reads CASSQTGPPETFF. The CDR3 nucleotides read TGCGCCAGCAGCCAAACCGGGCCCCCAGAAACTTTCTTT.

This clonotype was seen only a few times. Mismatch with germline at one junction end may stem from a read error. V and J are TRBV11-2 and TRBJ2-1, with 9 bases lining up with TRBD2. Germline CDR1 SGHAT, CDR2 FQNNGV. CDR3 length: 15 amino acids. As DNA, the CDR3 is TGTGCCAGCAACTTAGGCGGGAGGGCCTACAATGAGCAGTCCTTC. This translates into CASNLGGRAYNEQSF.

This clonotype appeared a few times. J is TRBJ2-7 and V is TRBV6-1, with D possibly being TRBD1 or TRBD2 (5 bases each). Germline V lookup: CDR1 MNHNS, CDR2 SASEGT. The CDR3 has 14 residues. The V gene lost 6 bases and the J gene lost 3 bases, with 15 bases spanning the gap. The CDR3 DNA is TGTGCCAGCAGCGTGGCTGGGGGAGTCTACGAGCAGTACTTC. This encodes CASSVAGGVYEQYF.

As to this clonotype: Germline and junction disagree at one end, which may indicate a read error. The rearrangement uses TRBV6-1 and TRBJ2-7; 7 nucleotides line up with TRBD2. The germline gives CDR1 MNHNS, CDR2 SASEGT. The length of the CDR3 is 13 residues. CDR3 protein: CASKPGRGGELHF. CDR3 DNA sequence: TGTGCCAGCAAGCCGGGGAGGGGTGGGGAGCTGCACTTC.

In the case of this clonotype: With a much larger clone just one base away, this may be a read error. This chain connects TRBV29-1 to TRBJ2-5; TRBD2 aligns across 11 bases. V shed 7 bases, J shed 5 bases, and the junction held 9 bases outside the gene matches. Germline CDR1 and CDR2: SQVTM and ANQGSEA. The CDR3 is made up of 14 amino acids. CDR3 sequence reads: CSAPTSGRLETQYF. The CDR3 bases are TGCAGCGCCCCTACTAGCGGGAGATTGGAGACCCAGTACTTC.

This clonotype occurred once. The V call is TRBV2, the J call TRBJ1-5; D call uncertain. This CDR3 is 14 amino acids long. Germline CDR1 is SNHLY and CDR2 is FYNNEI. Trimming shortened V by 7 bases and J by 4 bases, and 14 bases separated the two germline ends. The CDR3 DNA reads as TGTGCCAGCAAGTCCGAGTCAGGTAATCAGCCCCAGCATTTT. Amino acid sequence: CASKSESGNQPQHF.

Details on this clonotype: One end of the junction varies from germline; a read error may be responsible. V is TRBV28 and J is TRBJ2-4; D perhaps matches TRBD1 (6 bases). The CDR3 totals 14 residues. CDR1 and CDR2 from the germline V gene are MDHEN and SYDVKM. Here the CDR3 DNA reads TGTGCCGGCAGCACAGGACAGTCAAAAAACATTCAGTACTTC. Encoded protein: CAGSTGQSKNIQYF.

To note about this clonotype: Mismatch with germline at one junction end may stem from a read error. The chain recombines TRBV6-5 with TRBJ2-7; TRBD2 matches 7 bases. The CDR3 contains 16 residues. The germline CDR1 and CDR2 sequences are MNHEY and SVGAGI. The CDR3 coding sequence is TGTGCCGGCAGTTACTCCTTGACTAGCCCTCCCTACGAGCAGTACTTC. Protein product: CAGSYSLTSPPYEQYF.

Note on this clonotype: This likely comes from a read error, as the CDR3 has no conserved phenylalanine or tryptophan at its end. J is TRBJ2-3 and V is TRBV6-5; the D is unclear. Trimming shortened V by 5 bases and J by 1 base, and 10 bases separated the two germline ends. Germline CDR1 MNHEY, CDR2 SVGAGI. The CDR3 extends over 14 amino acids. The CDR3 DNA is TGTGCCAGCAGTCGGAATAGGGGCACAGATACGCAGTATTTA. As protein: CASSRNRGTDTQYL.

A note on this clonotype: The germline gene is not matched at one end of the junction; a read error may be the cause. The chain employs TRBV30 and TRBJ2-2, with D possibly being TRBD2 (5 bases). The CDR3 length is 12 residues. Germline CDR1 is GTSNPN and CDR2 is SVGIG (reference sequence). The CDR3 loop is CARSILPGELFF. The CDR3 region has the DNA TGTGCCCGGAGTATACTTCCCGGGGAACTGTTTTTT.

This clonotype appeared a few times. The chain combines TRBV4-2 with TRBJ2-2; D call uncertain. The V gene lost 4 bases and the J gene lost 13 bases, with 19 bases spanning the gap. Germline V gene data show CDR1 as LGHNA and CDR2 as YNFKEQ. This CDR3 is 14 amino acids long. In DNA, the CDR3 is TGTGCCAGCAGCCCCCGAGCGAACACCAGTGGGCTGTTTTTT. It translates to CASSPRANTSGLFF.

The chain is built from TRBV11-2 and TRBJ2-1; 7 bases match TRBD1. The V and J ends lost 9 bases and 10 bases, in that order; junction bases with no gene match: 9. Germline values: CDR1 SGHAT, CDR2 FQNNGV. The CDR3 has 12 residues. The CDR3 DNA sequence: TGTGCCAGTAGCACGGGACAGTCCGAGCAGTTCTTC. Its protein is CASSTGQSEQFF.

This clonotype was observed a few times. Compared with germline, one end of the junction differs, possibly owing to a read error. V is TRBV11-2 and J is TRBJ2-1; no reliable D call. This CDR3 contains 13 residues. CDR1 and CDR2 from the germline V gene are SGHAT and FQNNGV. This CDR3 reads CASSLGSFNEQLF. DNA of the CDR3: TGTGCCAGCAGCTTAGGTTCTTTCAATGAGCAGCTCTTC.

As for this clonotype: A much larger clone differs from this one at a single base, so this may be a read error. V is TRBV12-3 or TRBV12-4 and J is TRBJ1-6; no clear D. The CDR3 runs to 15 residues. The V end was cut by 6 bases, the J end by 7 bases, with 16 bases between. The DNA of the CDR3 is TGTGCCAGCAGATCTCAGGATGGGGTAAATTCACCCCTCCACTTT. This gives the protein CASRSQDGVNSPLHF.

This clonotype was detected only once. Since a much larger clone is just one base distant, this may be a read error. This chain joins TRBV6-2 or TRBV6-3 and TRBJ2-1, with D uncertain. This CDR3 spans 12 amino acids. CDR1 and CDR2 (germline): MNHEY, SVGEGT. Deletions cut 8 bases from V and 5 bases from J, with 10 bases between. The CDR3 nucleotides read TGTGCCAGCGAAGACGATCACAATGAGCAGTTCTTC. This codes for CASEDDHNEQFF.

The table lists this clonotype with many counts. The rearrangement uses TRBV12-3 or TRBV12-4 and TRBJ2-5, with 10 bases that match TRBD2. The CDR3 length is 17 residues. Trimming took 4 bases from V and 1 from J; bases not matched to a gene: 9. This chain's CDR3 is CASSSSSSGSLQETQYF. The CDR3 region has the DNA TGTGCCAGCAGTTCAAGTTCTAGCGGGAGTCTCCAAGAGACCCAGTACTTC.

In this sample, this clonotype turned up once. V is TRBV4-2 and J is TRBJ2-1; D gene unclear. Trimming took off 0 bases at V and 15 bases at J, with 21 bases between the two ends. CDR1 is LGHNA and CDR2 is YNFKEQ in the germline V gene. The CDR3 has 15 residues. CDR3 loop: CASSQERPGYNERFF. The CDR3 nucleotides read TGTGCCAGCAGCCAAGAGAGGCCCGGATACAATGAACGGTTCTTC.

This clonotype was picked up a small number of times. J is TRBJ2-4 and V is TRBV4-3; TRBD2 might be the D (6 bases). V gave up 3 bases and J gave up 1 base, with 16 bases separating them. The length of the CDR3 is 17 residues. Germline CDR1 and CDR2: LGHNA and YSLEER. The CDR3 region is CASSQERVGLAKNIQYF. DNA for the CDR3: TGCGCCAGCAGCCAGGAGCGGGTGGGGTTGGCCAAAAACATTCAGTACTTC.

Comments on this clonotype: This may come from a read error, since a much larger clone is one base off. This rearrangement joins TRBV6-2 or TRBV6-3 to TRBJ2-3; D not certain. CDR3 length: 13 residues. Looked up from germline, CDR1 is MNHEY and CDR2 is SVGEGT. The CDR3 is CVSSFQDPDTQYF. The CDR3 DNA follows: TGTGTCAGCAGTTTCCAGGATCCAGATACGCAGTATTTT.

Note on this clonotype: Without the conserved terminal phenylalanine or tryptophan, this CDR3 likely stems from a read error. The V call is TRBV5-1, the J call TRBJ1-5; TRBD1 is a possible D gene (5 bases). Germline CDR1 reads SGHRS; CDR2 reads YFSETQ. The V and J ends lost 4 bases and 1 base respectively, with 12 bases between them. The CDR3 runs to 15 residues. The CDR3 protein is CASSEGTESNQPQHY. The CDR3 DNA sequence: TGCGCCAGCAGCGAGGGGACGGAGAGCAATCAGCCCCAGCATTAT.

This clonotype has just a few counts. The chain carries TRBV12-3 or TRBV12-4 and TRBJ1-4, with D perhaps TRBD1 (5 bases). Trimming shortened V by 8 bases and J by 8 bases, and 15 bases separated the two germline ends. The CDR3 runs 13 residues. CDR3 DNA: TGTGCCAGCCAAAGGAGGGGATGGGAAAAACTGTTTTTT. Encoded protein: CASQRRGWEKLFF.

As to this clonotype: A much larger clone differs from this one at a single base, so this may be a read error. The chain carries TRBV12-3 or TRBV12-4 and TRBJ2-7; D tentatively reads TRBD1 or TRBD2 (5 bases each). The CDR3 has 16 residues. In DNA form, the CDR3 reads TGTGACAGCAGTTTAAAGGGCAGGGACGGCTCCTACGAGCAGTACTTC. Translated, it gives CDSSLKGRDGSYEQYF.

The chain combines TRBV7-8 with TRBJ1-4; no clear D gene. The CDR3 loop spans 15 amino acids. Between the trimmed V and J ends, which lost 6 bases and 5 bases, there was a span of 16 bases. Germline V lookup: CDR1 SGHVS, CDR2 FQNEAQ. CDR3 sequence (DNA): TGTGCCAGCAGTCATACCTCGGAGCGGAATGAAAAACTGTTTTTT. It codes for CASSHTSERNEKLFF.